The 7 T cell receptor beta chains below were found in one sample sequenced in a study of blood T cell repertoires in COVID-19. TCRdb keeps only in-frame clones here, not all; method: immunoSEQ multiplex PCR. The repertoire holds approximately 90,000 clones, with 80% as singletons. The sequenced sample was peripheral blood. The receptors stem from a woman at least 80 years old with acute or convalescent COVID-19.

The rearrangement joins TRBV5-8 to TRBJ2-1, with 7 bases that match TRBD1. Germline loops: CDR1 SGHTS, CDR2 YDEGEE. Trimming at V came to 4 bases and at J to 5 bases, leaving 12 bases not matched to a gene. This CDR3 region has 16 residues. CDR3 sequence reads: CASSLTTGSSHNEQFF. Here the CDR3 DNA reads TGTGCCAGCAGCCTCACGACAGGGTCTTCCCACAATGAGCAGTTCTTC.

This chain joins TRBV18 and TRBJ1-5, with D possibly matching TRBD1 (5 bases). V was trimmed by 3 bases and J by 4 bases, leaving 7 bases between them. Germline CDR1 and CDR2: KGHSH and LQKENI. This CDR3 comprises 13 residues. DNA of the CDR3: TGTGCCAGCTCACCCGGGGGGAATCAGCCCCAGCATTTT. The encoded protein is CASSPGGNQPQHF.

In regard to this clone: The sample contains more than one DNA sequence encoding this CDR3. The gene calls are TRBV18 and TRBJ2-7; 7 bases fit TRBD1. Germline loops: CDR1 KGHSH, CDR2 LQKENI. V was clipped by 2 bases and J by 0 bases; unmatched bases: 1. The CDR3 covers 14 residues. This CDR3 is CASSPGTVSYEQYF. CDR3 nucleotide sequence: TGTGCCAGCTCACCAGGGACAGTCTCCTACGAGCAGTACTTC.

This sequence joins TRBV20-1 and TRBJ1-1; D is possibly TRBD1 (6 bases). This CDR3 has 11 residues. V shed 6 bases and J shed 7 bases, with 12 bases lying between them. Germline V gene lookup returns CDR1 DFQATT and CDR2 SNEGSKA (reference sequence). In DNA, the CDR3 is TGCAGTGCCCCACAGGGTTTTGAAGCTTTCTTT. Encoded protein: CSAPQGFEAFF.

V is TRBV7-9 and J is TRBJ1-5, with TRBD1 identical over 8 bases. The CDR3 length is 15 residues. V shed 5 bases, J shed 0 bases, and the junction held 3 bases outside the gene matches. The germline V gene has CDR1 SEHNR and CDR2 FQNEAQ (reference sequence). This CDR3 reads CASSRTGHSNQPQHF. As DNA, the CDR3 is TGTGCCAGCAGCCGGACAGGGCATAGCAATCAGCCCCAGCATTTT.

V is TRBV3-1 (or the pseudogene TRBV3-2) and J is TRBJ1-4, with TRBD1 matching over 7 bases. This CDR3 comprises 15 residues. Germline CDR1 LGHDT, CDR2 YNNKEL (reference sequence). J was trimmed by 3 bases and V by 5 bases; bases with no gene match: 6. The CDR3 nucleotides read TGTGCCAGCAGCTGGACCGGGACAGCTAATGAAAAACTGTTTTTT. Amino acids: CASSWTGTANEKLFF.

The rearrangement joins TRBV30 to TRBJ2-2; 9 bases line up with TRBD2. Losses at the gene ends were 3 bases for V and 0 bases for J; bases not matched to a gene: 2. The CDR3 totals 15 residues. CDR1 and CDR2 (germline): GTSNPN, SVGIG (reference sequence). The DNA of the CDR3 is TGTGCCTGGAGGCGACTAGCGGCGAACACCGGGGAGCTGTTTTTT. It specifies CAWRRLAANTGELFF. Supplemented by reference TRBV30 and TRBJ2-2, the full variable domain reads SQTIHQWPATLVQPVGSPLSLECTVEGTSNPNLYWYRQAAGRGLQLLFYSVGIGQISSEVPQNLSASRPQDRQFILSSKKLLLSDSGFYLCAWRRLAANTGELFFGEGSRLTVL.